The 18 T cell receptor beta chains below were found in one sample sequenced in a study of blood T cell repertoires in COVID-19. TCRdb keeps only in-frame clones here, not all; method: immunoSEQ multiplex PCR. The sample lists over 200,000 clones; around four fifths were seen once. The sample was peripheral blood. All receptors come from a woman aged 45-65 years with acute or convalescent COVID-19.

The genes are TRBV30 and TRBJ1-2; the D gene is possibly TRBD1 (5 bases). Germline V gene lookup returns CDR1 GTSNPN and CDR2 SVGIG (reference sequence). Trimming took off 7 bases at V and 1 base at J, with 10 bases between the two ends. This CDR3 spans 12 amino acids. The CDR3 protein is CALTQGNYGYTF. The CDR3 bases are TGTGCCTTGACGCAGGGTAACTATGGCTACACCTTC.

This rearrangement joins TRBV6-5 to TRBJ2-7, with D possibly being TRBD1 (5 bases). Deletions cut 6 bases from V and 4 bases from J, with 10 bases between. The length of the CDR3 is 12 residues. The germline V gene encodes CDR1 MNHEY and CDR2 SVGAGI. The CDR3 here is CASSLQVYEQYF. The CDR3 bases are TGTGCCAGCAGCTTACAGGTTTACGAGCAGTACTTC.

J is TRBJ2-7 and V is TRBV5-1, with TRBD1 identical over 8 bases. CDR1 and CDR2 (germline): SGHRS, YFSETQ. The CDR3 has 14 amino acids. V trimming: 3 bases; J trimming: 3 bases; junction bases outside the gene matches: 5. The CDR3 region has the DNA TGCGCCAGCAGCTCCAGGGGGCAGGTCTACGAGCAGTACTTC. Its protein is CASSSRGQVYEQYF.

This clone was observed a few times. The chain combines TRBV24-1 with TRBJ2-1, with a tentative D call TRBD2 (6 bases). V was trimmed by 5 bases and J by 4 bases, leaving 14 bases between them. This CDR3 comprises 15 residues. CDR1 and CDR2 from the germline V gene are KGHDR and SFDVKD. Here the CDR3 reads CATSATPGVYNEQFF. DNA of the CDR3: TGTGCCACCAGTGCCACCCCGGGAGTTTACAATGAGCAGTTCTTC.

This clone was seen a few times. The CDR3 loop reads CSVAPAGTDTQYF. CDR3 coding DNA: TGCAGCGTTGCGCCCGCGGGCACAGATACGCAGTATTTT. The chain employs TRBV29-1 and TRBJ2-3; D uncertain. The V and J ends lost 4 bases and 1 base respectively, with 9 bases between them. Germline V gene lookup returns CDR1 SQVTM and CDR2 ANQGSEA. The CDR3 is made up of 13 amino acids.

The rearrangement joins TRBV13 to TRBJ1-1, with 11 positions matching TRBD1. The CDR3 totals 15 residues. Trimming took 0 bases from V and 4 from J; bases not matched to a gene: 1. Germline V gene sequence: CDR1 PRHDT, CDR2 FYEKMQ (reference sequence). The CDR3 is CASSLGGTGGTEAFF. Here the CDR3 DNA reads TGTGCCAGCAGCTTAGGAGGGACAGGGGGCACTGAAGCTTTCTTT. Supplemented by reference TRBV13 and TRBJ1-1, the full variable domain reads AAGVIQSPRHLIKEKRETATLKCYPIPRHDTVYWYQQGPGQDPQFLISFYEKMQSDKGSIPDRFSAQQFSDYHSELNMSSLELGDSALYFCASSLGGTGGTEAFFGQGTRLTVV.

The rearrangement joins TRBV28 to TRBJ2-1; TRBD1 aligns across 8 bases. The length of the CDR3 is 15 residues. Losses at the gene ends were 5 bases for V and 5 bases for J; bases not matched to a gene: 8. Germline values: CDR1 MDHEN, CDR2 SYDVKM. CDR3 amino acids: CASSPSGQGHNEQFF. In nucleotides, the CDR3 is TGTGCCAGCAGTCCCAGCGGACAGGGACACAATGAGCAGTTCTTC.

The chain recombines TRBV7-6 with TRBJ2-7; TRBD2 matches at 9 bases. Looked up from germline, CDR1 is SGHVS and CDR2 is FNYEAQ. The V segment lost 0 bases and the J segment 4 bases; nucleotides outside the gene matches: 7. The CDR3 is 16 amino acids. The DNA of the CDR3 is TGTGCCAGCAGCTTAGCTAGCGGGAGTACTTCTTACGAGCAGTACTTC. Its protein is CASSLASGSTSYEQYF.

On this clone itself: Within the sample, other DNA sequences also encode this same CDR3. The J gene is TRBJ2-7, the V gene TRBV20-1; D is possibly TRBD2 (5 bases). CDR1 is DFQATT and CDR2 is SNEGSKA in the germline V gene (reference sequence). Trimming stripped 3 bases from V and 6 bases from J, with 6 bases between. This CDR3 comprises 10 residues. In DNA, the CDR3 is TGCAGTGCTAGCGGAGGCGAGCAGTACTTC. It translates to CSASGGEQYF.

V usage is TRBV9 and J usage is TRBJ2-3, with a tentative D call TRBD2 (6 bases). Germline V CDR1 and CDR2: SGDLS, YYNGEE. V was clipped by 0 bases and J by 2 bases, with 10 bases between them. CDR3 size: 15 residues. CDR3 sequence reads: CASSVGDSLTDTQYF. Written as DNA, the CDR3 is TGTGCCAGCAGCGTAGGGGACTCCCTCACAGATACGCAGTATTTT. The whole variable domain, remainder taken from reference TRBV9 and TRBJ2-3, is DSGVTQTPKHLITATGQRVTLRCSPRSGDLSVYWYQQSLDQGLQFLIQYYNGEERAKGNILERFSAQQFPDLHSELNLSSLELGDSALYFCASSVGDSLTDTQYFGPGTRLTVL.

This clone was observed once. The chain is built from TRBV5-4 and TRBJ2-2, with D hard to call. The V gene lost 1 base and the J gene lost 6 bases, with 4 bases spanning the gap. The germline V gene has CDR1 SGHNT and CDR2 YYREEE (reference sequence). The CDR3 has 12 amino acids. This CDR3 reads CASSLTAGELFF. In DNA, the CDR3 is TGTGCCAGCAGCTTGACGGCCGGGGAGCTGTTTTTT.

This clone was detected only a few times. The chain combines TRBV7-3 with TRBJ2-3; D is unresolved. CDR1 SGHTA and CDR2 FQGTGA come from the germline V gene. Between the trimmed V and J ends, which lost 4 bases and 2 bases, there was a span of 7 bases. This CDR3 is built from 13 residues. Written as DNA, the CDR3 is TGTGCCAGCAGCTCTAAGTCCACAGATACGCAGTATTTT. The encoded protein is CASSSKSTDTQYF.

There are a few counts of this clone. This chain joins TRBV6-6 and TRBJ1-1, with 8 bases aligning to TRBD1. This CDR3 is built from 13 residues. Germline CDR1 and CDR2: MNHNY and SVGAGI (reference sequence). V lost 5 bases to trimming and J lost 2 bases; unmatched junction nucleotides: 1. This chain's CDR3 is CASSDRGNTEAFF. In nucleotides, the CDR3 is TGTGCCAGCAGTGACAGGGGTAACACTGAAGCTTTCTTT.

V gene TRBV2 combines with J gene TRBJ1-4, with 10 bases that match TRBD1. V was pared by 10 bases and J by 7 bases, with 9 bases of the junction left unmatched. The CDR3 consists of 14 residues. CDR1 SNHLY and CDR2 FYNNEI come from the germline V gene. CDR3 in amino acids: CATEWGQGSEKLFF. The DNA of the CDR3 is TGTGCCACCGAGTGGGGACAGGGGAGTGAAAAACTGTTTTTT.

This chain links TRBV5-1 with TRBJ2-1; 9 nucleotides line up with TRBD2. The junction had 10 bases not matched to a gene; V was cut back by 2 bases and J by 7 bases. CDR3 length: 16 amino acids. Germline CDR1 and CDR2: SGHRS and YFSETQ. The CDR3 region has the DNA TGCGCCAGCAGCTTTGGTTCTAGCGGGATTGCGAATGAGCAGTTCTTC. Encoded protein: CASSFGSSGIANEQFF.

The rearrangement links TRBV2 to TRBJ2-2; D is undetermined. The CDR3 contains 15 residues. V was cut by 1 base and J by 0 bases, with 6 bases left in between. Germline CDR1 and CDR2: SNHLY and FYNNEI. In DNA, the CDR3 is TGTGCCAGCAGTGAAGGTCTAGCGAACACCGGGGAGCTGTTTTTT. Its translation is CASSEGLANTGELFF.

This chain connects TRBV3-1 (or the pseudogene TRBV3-2) to TRBJ2-3, with 8 bases that match TRBD1. J was trimmed by 5 bases and V by 0 bases; bases with no gene match: 7. The CDR3 runs 16 residues. Germline CDR1 is LGHDT and CDR2 is YNNKEL (reference sequence). The CDR3 DNA follows: TGTGCCAGCAGCCAAGAGAGCAGGGGGCTGGAAGATACGCAGTATTTT. Amino acids: CASSQESRGLEDTQYF.

The J gene is TRBJ2-3, the V gene TRBV2, with TRBD1 matching 9 bases. The CDR3 is 13 amino acids. With 7 bases clipped from V and 6 bases from J, the junction kept 5 bases outside the gene matches. Germline V lookup: CDR1 SNHLY, CDR2 FYNNEI. The CDR3 protein is CASNAGQGDTQYF. CDR3 nucleotides: TGTGCCAGCAACGCCGGACAGGGGGATACGCAGTATTTT.